The 7 T cell receptor beta chains reported below all come from one sample, sequenced in a study of blood T cell repertoires in COVID-19. Method: immunoSEQ multiplex PCR; TCRdb's copy keeps in-frame clones and lacks some. The sample consists of 180,000 or so clones, 87% of them appearing once. The material sequenced was peripheral blood. Source of these receptors: a woman between 50 and 59 years old with acute or convalescent COVID-19.

The chain joins TRBV6-2 or TRBV6-3 to TRBJ1-1; D is unresolved. Trimming took off 6 bases at V and 0 bases at J, with 8 bases between the two ends. Germline CDR1 reads MNHEY; CDR2 reads SVGEGT. The CDR3 runs to 13 residues. The CDR3 DNA is TGTGCCAGCAGCCGACTGATGAACACTGAAGCTTTCTTT. Translating gives CASSRLMNTEAFF.

The chain links TRBV10-3 to TRBJ1-1; D unresolved. V gave up 4 bases and J gave up 3 bases, with 12 bases separating them. The CDR3 runs 14 residues. Germline assignment: CDR1 ENHRY and CDR2 SYGVKD. The DNA of the CDR3 is TGTGCCATCAGTGCAGAACACCCATACACTGAAGCTTTCTTT. Its protein product is CAISAEHPYTEAFF.

This rearrangement joins TRBV7-9 to TRBJ2-7; TRBD1 is a possible D gene (6 bases). CDR1 is SEHNR and CDR2 is FQNEAQ in the germline V gene (reference sequence). V lost 1 base to trimming and J lost 1 base, with 14 bases between them. This CDR3 has 16 residues. CDR3 region: CASSLDRQGRSYEQYF. The CDR3 region has the DNA TGTGCCAGCAGCTTAGATCGGCAGGGGCGATCCTACGAGCAGTACTTC.

This chain links TRBV7-9 with TRBJ2-7; possible D gene TRBD2, 5 bases. The germline CDR1 and CDR2 sequences are SEHNR and FQNEAQ (reference sequence). The CDR3 has 15 residues. Trimming stripped 1 base from V and 4 bases from J, with 14 bases between. This CDR3 reads CASSLGGSGSYEQYF. Here the CDR3 DNA reads TGTGCCAGCAGCTTAGGCGGTTCGGGGTCTTACGAGCAGTACTTC. The variable domain in full, with the rest retrieved from reference TRBV7-9 and TRBJ2-7, is DTGVSQNPRHKITKRGQNVTFRCDPISEHNRLYWYRQTLGQGPEFLTYFQNEAQLEKSRLLSDRFSAERPKGSFSTLEIQRTEQGDSAMYLCASSLGGSGSYEQYFGPGTRLTVT.

The J gene is TRBJ2-3, the V gene TRBV6-6, with D maybe TRBD2 (7 bases). V gave up 4 bases and J gave up 3 bases, with 14 bases separating them. The CDR3 is made up of 15 amino acids. Per germline, CDR1 MNHNY and CDR2 SVGAGI (reference sequence). Written as DNA, the CDR3 is TGTGCCAGCAGTTTTTCGGGGGGCGGAACAGATACGCAGTATTTT. Amino acids: CASSFSGGGTDTQYF.

The chain combines TRBV24-1 with TRBJ1-1; no definite D call. Germline values: CDR1 KGHDR, CDR2 SFDVKD. The CDR3 length is 13 residues. The V end was cut by 4 bases, the J end by 7 bases, with 12 bases between. This CDR3 is CATSDPLGIEAFF. CDR3 nucleotide sequence: TGTGCCACCAGTGACCCCCTCGGGATTGAAGCTTTCTTT.

The chain carries TRBV19 and TRBJ2-7, with TRBD1 matching over 7 bases. There are 15 residues in the CDR3. Germline assignment: CDR1 LNHDA and CDR2 SQIVND (reference sequence). V gave up 5 bases and J gave up 6 bases; unmatched junction bases: 13. CDR3 sequence (DNA): TGTGCCAGTAGTTTCCAGGGGGAAGGGGGCCTCGAGCAGTACTTC. Translated: CASSFQGEGGLEQYF.